This TCR beta chain was recovered during a study of T cell responses to AZD1222 COVID-19 vaccine. Study-level background: Both about-4-week and about-12-week second-dose recipients were combined.

Here immunoSEQ multiplex PCR was the method, and the copy in TCRdb shows in-frame clones only, minus some. The sample consists of 100,000 to 140,000 clones, roughly 90% of them appearing once. Per the germline V gene, CDR1 is SGHDN and CDR2 is FVKESK. V was pared by 3 bases and J by 8 bases, with 19 bases between. This CDR3 spans 15 amino acids. Sample: peripheral blood, taken on day 0 of AZD1222 vaccination. This TCR was sampled from an adult in good health. The rearrangement uses TRBV14 and TRBJ1-2; D remains unclear. In DNA, the CDR3 is TGTGCCAGCAGCCAGGGTTTCCCGGACGGCGGCGGCTACACCTTC. Its protein is CASSQGFPDGGGYTF.